The 14 T cell receptor beta chains reported below all come from one sample, sequenced in a study. TCRdb passed the RT-PCR reads through MiXCR, listing each CDR3 protein once. The table has about 680,000 distinct CDR3 sequences, 11% to 15% seen once; the top ten hold around 3.3%. Sequences were obtained from memory CD4+ T cells from blood. These receptors all come from a female donor in good health, serving as a healthy control.

The sample holds a few counts of this clonotype. The genes are TRBV6-2 or TRBV6-3 and TRBJ2-5; 8 bases fit TRBD1. Germline CDR1 is MNHEY and CDR2 is SVGEGT. The CDR3 is 16 residues long. Germline trimming cut 5 bases from V and 2 bases from J; bases unmatched to any gene: 10. The CDR3 DNA is TGTGCCAGCAGTGTCCACAGGGGGGCGAGACAAGAGACCCAGTACTTC. Residues: CASSVHRGARQETQYF.

The chain links TRBV29-1 to TRBJ1-3; no clear D gene. This CDR3 has 13 amino acids. Trimming removed 1 base from V and 1 base from J, with 5 bases in between. Per the germline V gene, CDR1 is SQVTM and CDR2 is ANQGSEA. CDR3 amino acids: CSVEVGSGNTIYF. CDR3 coding DNA: TGCAGCGTTGAAGTCGGTTCTGGAAACACCATATATTTT.

The sample holds a few counts of this clonotype. The V and J genes are TRBV7-2 and TRBJ2-7, with D hard to call. Trimming removed 4 bases at V and 0 bases at J, with 13 bases between. The CDR3 totals 15 residues. Germline CDR1 and CDR2: SGHTA and FQGNSA. CDR3 sequence: CASSSQYQSSYEQYF. The CDR3 DNA is TGTGCCAGCAGCTCTCAATACCAGAGCTCCTACGAGCAGTACTTC.

Only a few counts were recorded for this clonotype. This chain uses TRBV5-1 with TRBJ2-3, with a tentative D call TRBD2 (6 bases). The CDR3 sequence is 15 residues long. V lost 1 base, J lost 0 bases, and 9 bases lay in between. From germline, CDR1 is SGHRS and CDR2 YFSETQ. The CDR3 DNA reads as TGCGCCAGCAGCTTGAGCGGGTATAGCACAGATACGCAGTATTTT. This encodes CASSLSGYSTDTQYF.

This clonotype was counted a few times. The J gene is TRBJ2-1, the V gene TRBV20-1, with 8 positions matching TRBD1. V lost 2 bases and J lost 6; bases outside the gene matches: 9. Per germline, CDR1 DFQATT and CDR2 SNEGSKA (reference sequence). This CDR3 spans 15 amino acids. DNA of the CDR3: TGCAGTGCTAGACCTCCCACAGGGGGAACCAATGAGCAGTTCTTC. Its protein product is CSARPPTGGTNEQFF.

This clonotype was counted only a few times. This chain joins TRBV30 and TRBJ2-1, with D possibly being TRBD2 (5 bases). Trimming cost V 6 bases and J 5 bases, with 14 bases left between them. The CDR3 is 13 amino acids. The V gene's germline CDR1 is GTSNPN and CDR2 SVGIG (reference sequence). In DNA, the CDR3 is TGTGCCTGTTCCCTCGGGGTGCACAATGAGCAGTTCTTC. This translates into CACSLGVHNEQFF.

The CDR3 coding sequence is TGTGCCAGCAGCGTTCACAAGGGGGCTGGAGATACGCAGTATTTT. Encoded protein: CASSVHKGAGDTQYF. The chain employs TRBV9 and TRBJ2-3; 7 positions match TRBD1. Germline V gives CDR1 SGDLS, CDR2 YYNGEE. Trimming took 2 bases from V and 5 from J; bases not matched to a gene: 8. The CDR3 spans 15 residues.

Many counts were recorded for this clonotype. This chain connects TRBV6-5 to TRBJ2-4; the match to TRBD2 covers 13 bases. V lost 6 bases to trimming and J lost 9 bases; unmatched junction nucleotides: 14. The germline CDR1 and CDR2 sequences are MNHEY and SVGAGI. CDR3 size: 17 residues. The CDR3 DNA is TGTGCCAGCAGCCGCGTTACTAGCGGGAGGGCCCCATCCATTCAGTACTTC. This sequence encodes CASSRVTSGRAPSIQYF.

This clonotype was seen ten or more times. V and J are TRBV6-5 and TRBJ2-7; D uncertain. V shed 0 bases and J shed 5 bases, with 8 bases lying between them. The CDR3 has 13 residues. Germline V gives CDR1 MNHEY, CDR2 SVGAGI. The CDR3 loop reads CASSYSPRDEQYF. The CDR3 nucleotides read TGTGCCAGCAGTTACTCCCCCCGGGACGAGCAGTACTTC.

This clonotype was picked up many times. CDR3 protein: CASSPQGGAVSAKNIQYF. CDR3 bases: TGTGCCAGCAGTCCCCAGGGGGGGGCTGTATCCGCCAAAAACATTCAGTACTTC. The rearrangement joins TRBV28 to TRBJ2-4; tentatively, D is TRBD1 or TRBD2 (7 bases each). CDR3 length: 18 residues. The germline V gene has CDR1 MDHEN and CDR2 SYDVKM. V was pared by 5 bases and J by 1 base, with 21 bases between. The variable domain in full, with the rest retrieved from reference TRBV28 and TRBJ2-4, is DVKVTQSSRYLVKRTGEKVFLECVQDMDHENMFWYRQDPGLGLRLIYFSYDVKMKEKGDIPEGYSVSREKKERFSLILESASTNQTSMYLCASSPQGGAVSAKNIQYFGAGTRLSVL.

The V call is TRBV9, the J call TRBJ1-2, with TRBD1 as a possible D gene (5 bases). The ends were cut back, 2 bases at V and 5 bases at J, with 16 bases in the middle. CDR3 length equals 15 residues. CDR1 is SGDLS and CDR2 is YYNGEE in the germline V gene. The CDR3 DNA reads as TGTGCCAGCAGCGTTAGCCCGGGACCGGAATATGGCTACACCTTC. Its translation is CASSVSPGPEYGYTF.

This clonotype was found many times. This chain's CDR3 is CSVDVTGGVGGEQYF. CDR3 DNA sequence: TGCAGCGTTGACGTGACAGGGGGTGTAGGGGGGGAGCAGTACTTC. V and J are TRBV29-1 and TRBJ2-7; TRBD1 agrees at 9 bases. Germline loops: CDR1 SQVTM, CDR2 ANQGSEA. The CDR3 covers 15 residues. Trimming at V came to 3 bases and at J to 7 bases, leaving 13 bases not matched to a gene.

This clonotype was counted ten times or more. The genes are TRBV24-1 and TRBJ2-1; unclear D gene. Germline V gene lookup returns CDR1 KGHDR and CDR2 SFDVKD. The CDR3 is 16 amino acids. Trimming pared 3 bases from V and 3 bases from J, leaving 14 bases between. Here the CDR3 reads CATSDTMTRGYNEQFF. The CDR3 region has the DNA TGTGCCACCAGTGATACCATGACCCGTGGCTACAATGAGCAGTTCTTC.

The J gene is TRBJ1-2, the V gene TRBV6-5; 7 bases align to TRBD1. Germline lookup yields CDR1 MNHEY and CDR2 SVGAGI. V was clipped by 7 bases and J by 4 bases; unmatched bases: 6. The CDR3 is made up of 13 amino acids. CDR3: CASTQDRVYGYTF. CDR3 sequence (DNA): TGTGCCAGCACTCAAGACAGGGTCTATGGCTACACCTTC.